The sequence of this TCR beta chain was determined in a study of blood T cell repertoires in COVID-19. Generated by immunoSEQ multiplex PCR, the TCRdb table keeps only in-frame clones and is missing some. The sample contains around 34,000 clones, 80% of which appear only once. Germline V gives CDR1 MGHRA, CDR2 YSYEKL. The CDR3 has 15 residues. Trimming took 1 base from V and 7 from J; bases not matched to a gene: 7. The chain uses TRBV4-1 and TRBJ2-5, with 9 bases matching TRBD2. The source of this sequence is a woman in her seventies with acute or convalescent COVID-19. The sequencing input was peripheral blood. In DNA form, the CDR3 reads TGCGCCAGCAGCCAAGCGGCGGGGGGGCCTATGACCCAGTACTTC. Amino acid sequence: CASSQAAGGPMTQYF.